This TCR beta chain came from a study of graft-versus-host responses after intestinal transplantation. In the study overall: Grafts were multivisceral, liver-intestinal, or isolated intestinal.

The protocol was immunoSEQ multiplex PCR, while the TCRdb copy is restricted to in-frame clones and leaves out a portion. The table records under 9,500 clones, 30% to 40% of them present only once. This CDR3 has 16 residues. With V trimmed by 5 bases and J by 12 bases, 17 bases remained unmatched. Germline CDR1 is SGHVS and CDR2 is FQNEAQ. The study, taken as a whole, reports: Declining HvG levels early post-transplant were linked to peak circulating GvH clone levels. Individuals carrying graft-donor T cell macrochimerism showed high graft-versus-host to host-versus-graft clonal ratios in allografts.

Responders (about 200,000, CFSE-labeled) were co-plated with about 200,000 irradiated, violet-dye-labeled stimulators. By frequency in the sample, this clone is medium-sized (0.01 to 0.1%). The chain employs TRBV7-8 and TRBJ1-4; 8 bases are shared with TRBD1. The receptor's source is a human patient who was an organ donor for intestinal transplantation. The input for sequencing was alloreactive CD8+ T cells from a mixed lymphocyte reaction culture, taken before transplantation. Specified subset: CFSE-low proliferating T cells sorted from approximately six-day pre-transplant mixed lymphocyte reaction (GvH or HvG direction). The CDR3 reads CASSHGQGGIGVELFF. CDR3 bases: TGTGCCAGCAGCCATGGACAGGGAGGGATAGGGGTTGAACTGTTTTTT.